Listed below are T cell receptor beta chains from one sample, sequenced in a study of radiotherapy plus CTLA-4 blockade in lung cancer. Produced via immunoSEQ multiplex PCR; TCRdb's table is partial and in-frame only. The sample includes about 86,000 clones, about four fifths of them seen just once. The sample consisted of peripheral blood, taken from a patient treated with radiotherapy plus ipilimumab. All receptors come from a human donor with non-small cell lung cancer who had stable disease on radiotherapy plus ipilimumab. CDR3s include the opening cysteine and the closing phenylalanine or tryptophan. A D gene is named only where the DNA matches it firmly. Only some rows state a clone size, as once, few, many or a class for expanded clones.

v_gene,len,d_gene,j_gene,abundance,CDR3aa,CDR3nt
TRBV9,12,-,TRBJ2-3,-,CASSVTGDTQYF,TGTGCCAGCAGCGTCACCGGAGATACGCAGTATTTT
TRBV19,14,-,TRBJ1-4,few,CASSGQMSYEKLFF,TGTGCCAGTTCTGGACAGATGAGTTATGAAAAACTGTTTTTT
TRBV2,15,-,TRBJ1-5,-,CASSEIGGGGQPQHF,TGTGCCAGCAGTGAGATCGGGGGCGGGGGTCAGCCCCAGCATTTT
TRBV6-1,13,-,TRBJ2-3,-,CASLYTGTDTQYF,TGTGCCAGTCTATATACAGGGACAGATACGCAGTATTTT
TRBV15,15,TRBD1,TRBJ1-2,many,CATSLDRGANYGYTF,TGTGCCACCAGCCTGGACAGGGGAGCTAACTATGGCTACACCTTC
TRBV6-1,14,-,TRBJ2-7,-,CASSAEGPNYEQYF,TGTGCCAGCAGTGCGGAGGGTCCTAACTACGAGCAGTACTTC
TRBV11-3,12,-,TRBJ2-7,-,CASSAGQWEQYF,TGTGCCAGCAGCGCGGGACAGTGGGAGCAGTACTTC
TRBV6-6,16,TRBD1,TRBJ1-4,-,CASRGSTGAINEKLFF,TGTGCCAGCAGGGGATCGACAGGGGCTATTAATGAAAAACTGTTTTTT
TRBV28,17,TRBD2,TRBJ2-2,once,CASRPRTSGINTGELFF,TGTGCCAGCAGGCCCAGGACTAGCGGGATTAACACCGGGGAGCTGTTTTTT
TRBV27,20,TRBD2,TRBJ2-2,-,CASSLSVPGGERGATGELFF,TGTGCCAGCAGTTTATCGGTCCCCGGGGGGGAGCGGGGGGCCACCGGGGAGCTGTTTTTT
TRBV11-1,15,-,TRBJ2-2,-,CASRPAGTLTGELFF,TGTGCCAGCCGACCGGCTGGGACACTTACCGGGGAGCTGTTTTTT
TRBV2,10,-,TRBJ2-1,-,CARQEAPKFF,TGTGCCAGACAGGAGGCTCCGAAGTTCTTC
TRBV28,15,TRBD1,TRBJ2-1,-,CASTPTGGTYNEQFF,TGTGCCAGCACCCCGACAGGGGGGACCTACAATGAGCAGTTCTTC